The 10 T cell receptor beta chains below come from one sample, sequenced in a study of cytomegalovirus exposure and HLA in healthy donors. The PCR employed 60 Vbeta primers together with 13 Jbeta primers. Profiled with immunoSEQ multiplex PCR; TCRdb holds only in-frame clones, not every one. This table has some 170,000 clones, roughly 85% appearing once. Sequenced: PBMCs. The receptors shown here come from a man in his forties in good health and CMV-seropositive.

This clone was seen just once. Here the CDR3 reads CASSAGPGTGPETQYF. CDR3 sequence (DNA): TGTGCCAGCAGCGCGGGACCGGGAACAGGGCCAGAGACCCAGTACTTC. The chain employs TRBV9 and TRBJ2-5, with a possible D match to TRBD1 (6 bases). This CDR3 is built from 16 residues. Germline assignment: CDR1 SGDLS and CDR2 YYNGEE. The V end was cut by 3 bases, the J end by 4 bases, with 19 bases between. The full variable domain, with the rest looked up from reference TRBV9 and TRBJ2-5, is DSGVTQTPKHLITATGQRVTLRCSPRSGDLSVYWYQQSLDQGLQFLIQYYNGEERAKGNILERFSAQQFPDLHSELNLSSLELGDSALYFCASSAGPGTGPETQYFGPGTRLLVL.

This clone was recorded a few times. This chain links TRBV28 with TRBJ2-1, with a weak D call TRBD2 (5 bases). The length of the CDR3 is 19 residues. Trimming cost V 4 bases and J 5 bases, with 27 bases left between them. Germline V gene data show CDR1 as MDHEN and CDR2 as SYDVKM. This CDR3 is CASSSPSEPRGSVHNEQFF. The CDR3 DNA is TGTGCCAGCAGTTCACCATCCGAGCCTCGAGGGAGTGTCCACAATGAGCAGTTCTTC.

V is TRBV5-1 and J is TRBJ2-7, with TRBD1 identical over 9 bases. Trimming at V came to 4 bases and at J to 5 bases, leaving 7 bases not matched to a gene. This CDR3 has 14 amino acids. CDR1 is SGHRS, CDR2 YFSETQ, per germline. The CDR3 loop reads CASSRWTGEDEQYF. CDR3 DNA sequence: TGCGCCAGCAGCCGGTGGACAGGGGAGGACGAGCAGTACTTC.

The CDR3 sequence is CASSPGGLAGYSYNEQFF. The CDR3 DNA reads as TGTGCCAGCAGCCCCGGGGGCTTAGCGGGATATTCCTACAATGAGCAGTTCTTC. The chain carries TRBV7-3 and TRBJ2-1; 8 nucleotides line up with TRBD2. Germline CDR1 reads SGHTA; CDR2 reads FQGTGA. This CDR3 contains 18 residues. Trimming removed 5 bases from V and 1 base from J; junction bases left unmatched: 13.

This chain uses TRBV5-8 with TRBJ2-7, with TRBD1 matching over 12 bases. After removal of 1 base from V and 7 bases from J, the junction contained 6 bases not matched to a gene. Germline CDR1 SGHTS, CDR2 YDEGEE. The CDR3 loop spans 15 amino acids. The CDR3 DNA sequence: TGTGCCAGCAGCTTGCTGGGACAGGGGGCCGGGGAGCAGTACTTC. It is translated as CASSLLGQGAGEQYF.

V is TRBV11-2 and J is TRBJ2-5; the match to TRBD2 covers 9 bases. The V gene's germline CDR1 is SGHAT and CDR2 FQNNGV. The ends lost 0 bases at V and 2 bases at J; junction bases unmatched: 10. The CDR3 consists of 18 residues. The CDR3 DNA sequence: TGTGCCAGCAGCTTAGAGGGTCGGTCTAGCGGGACGCAAGAGACCCAGTACTTC. Amino acids: CASSLEGRSSGTQETQYF.

J is TRBJ2-1 and V is TRBV10-3; TRBD2 aligns across 9 bases. Germline CDR1 reads ENHRY; CDR2 reads SYGVKD. Trimming took 4 bases from V and 5 from J; bases not matched to a gene: 3. CDR3 length equals 14 residues. DNA for the CDR3: TGTGCCATCAGTGGTGCGGGAGGGGACAATGAGCAGTTCTTC. This gives the protein CAISGAGGDNEQFF.

CDR3 sequence reads: CASSGRNHYGYTF. The CDR3 DNA reads TGTGCCAGCAGTGGGAGGAACCACTATGGCTACACCTTC. The rearrangement joins TRBV28 to TRBJ1-2; D is undetermined. The CDR3 is made up of 13 amino acids. Trimming stripped 5 bases from V and 3 bases from J, with 10 bases between. Germline V gene data show CDR1 as MDHEN and CDR2 as SYDVKM.

The CDR3 sequence: CASSTPGGPHTDTQYF. The CDR3 nucleotides read TGTGCCAGCAGTACCCCGGGGGGACCCCACACAGATACGCAGTATTTT. This sequence joins TRBV28 and TRBJ2-3; TRBD2 agrees at 7 bases. Trimming at V came to 5 bases and at J to 2 bases, leaving 10 bases not matched to a gene. This CDR3 is 16 amino acids long. The germline CDR1 and CDR2 sequences are MDHEN and SYDVKM. The full variable domain, rest sourced from reference TRBV28 and TRBJ2-3, is DVKVTQSSRYLVKRTGEKVFLECVQDMDHENMFWYRQDPGLGLRLIYFSYDVKMKEKGDIPEGYSVSREKKERFSLILESASTNQTSMYLCASSTPGGPHTDTQYFGPGTRLTVL.

The rearrangement links TRBV5-1 to TRBJ2-5; weak D call: TRBD2 (5 bases). Germline V gene data show CDR1 as SGHRS and CDR2 as YFSETQ. V shed 5 bases and J shed 5 bases, with 13 bases lying between them. The CDR3 is 13 residues long. In DNA form, the CDR3 reads TGCGCCAGCAGTTCGGGATCTCTGGAGACCCAGTACTTC. Its translation: CASSSGSLETQYF.